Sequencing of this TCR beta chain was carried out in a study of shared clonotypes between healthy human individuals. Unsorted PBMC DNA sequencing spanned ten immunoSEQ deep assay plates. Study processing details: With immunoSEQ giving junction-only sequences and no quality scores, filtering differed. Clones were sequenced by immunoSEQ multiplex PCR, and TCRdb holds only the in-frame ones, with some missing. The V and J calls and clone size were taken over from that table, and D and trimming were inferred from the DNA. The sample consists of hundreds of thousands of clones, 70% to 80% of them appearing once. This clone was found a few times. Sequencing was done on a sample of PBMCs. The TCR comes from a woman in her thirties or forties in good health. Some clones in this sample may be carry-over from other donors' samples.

DNA for the CDR3: TGTGCCAGCAGCTTGGGCGGACTAGTAGACGAGCAGTACTTC. This translates into CASSLGGLVDEQYF. The gene calls are TRBV11-3 and TRBJ2-7, with 7 bases identical to TRBD2. Germline trimming cut 3 bases from V and 5 bases from J; bases unmatched to any gene: 7. Germline V gives CDR1 SGHNT, CDR2 YENEEA. The CDR3 totals 14 residues.